The 26 T cell receptor beta chains below all came from one sample that was sequenced in a study of regulatory and conventional T cells in RAG deficiency. Produced via immunoSEQ multiplex PCR; TCRdb's table is partial and in-frame only. The sample has about 29,000 clones, about 95% seen once; the top ten hold approximately 0.17%. Blood CD4+ CD25-low CD127-high conventional T cells supplied the genomic DNA template. The data were also submitted as part of a second study, on regulatory T cells. That investigation notes: Amplification used 52 TRBV primers and 13 TRBJ primers.

Sequences were obtained from CD25- CD4+ T cells sorted from blood. The receptors originated from a human donor in good health.

This clone has a handful of counts. The genes are TRBV19 and TRBJ1-4; TRBD1 agrees at 12 bases. Germline CDR1 reads LNHDA; CDR2 reads SQIVND (reference sequence). This CDR3 contains 15 residues. The V segment lost 8 bases and the J segment 2 bases; nucleotides outside the gene matches: 3. DNA for the CDR3: TGTGCCAGTCGGGACAGGGGGCAGACTAATGAAAAACTGTTTTTT. It yields the protein CASRDRGQTNEKLFF.

The chain carries TRBV6-1 and TRBJ2-1, with unresolved D. The CDR3 is 16 residues long. V was clipped by 4 bases and J by 1 base, with 14 bases between them. Germline lookup yields CDR1 MNHNS and CDR2 SASEGT. CDR3 sequence reads: CASSAYTARSYNEQFF. DNA for the CDR3: TGTGCCAGCAGTGCCTACACCGCGAGGTCCTACAATGAGCAGTTCTTC.

The chain uses TRBV28 and TRBJ2-7, with TRBD1 as a possible D gene (6 bases). Germline values: CDR1 MDHEN, CDR2 SYDVKM. CDR3 length equals 15 residues. Trimming shortened V by 5 bases and J by 3 bases, and 17 bases separated the two germline ends. This CDR3 is CASSALSGAYYEQYF. CDR3 coding DNA: TGTGCCAGCAGTGCGCTCTCAGGGGCCTACTACGAGCAGTACTTC.

This chain links TRBV28 with TRBJ1-2, with TRBD1 as a possible D gene (6 bases). The CDR3 loop spans 15 amino acids. The germline gives CDR1 MDHEN, CDR2 SYDVKM. Trimming stripped 1 base from V and 7 bases from J, with 16 bases between. CDR3 sequence reads: CASSLLVQGGTGYTF. Here the CDR3 DNA reads TGTGCCAGCAGTTTATTGGTACAGGGAGGGACTGGCTACACCTTC.

The gene calls are TRBV6-6 and TRBJ2-7; 11 bases agree with TRBD1. Germline loops: CDR1 MNHNY, CDR2 SVGAGI (reference sequence). The CDR3 has 16 residues. The ends lost 6 bases at V and 1 base at J; junction bases unmatched: 8. CDR3 amino acids: CASSDSRDRGSYEQYF. The CDR3 DNA is TGTGCCAGCAGCGACTCCCGGGACAGGGGGTCCTACGAGCAGTACTTC.

The chain combines TRBV19 with TRBJ2-1; D might be TRBD1 (6 bases). The V gene's germline CDR1 is LNHDA and CDR2 SQIVND (reference sequence). The CDR3 spans 14 residues. The ends were cut back, 6 bases at V and 7 bases at J, with 16 bases in the middle. Here the CDR3 reads CASSPFPGTNEQFF. CDR3 in DNA: TGTGCCAGTAGCCCTTTTCCCGGGACAAATGAGCAGTTCTTC.

The chain links TRBV19 to TRBJ2-1; 8 positions agree with TRBD1. Trimming took 0 bases from V and 12 from J; bases not matched to a gene: 7. The CDR3 spans 14 residues. Per the germline V gene, CDR1 is LNHDA and CDR2 is SQIVND (reference sequence). CDR3 region: CASSIDRRGQGQFF. The CDR3 bases are TGTGCCAGTAGTATAGACCGCAGGGGGCAGGGGCAGTTCTTC. The full variable domain, rest sourced from reference TRBV19 and TRBJ2-1, is DGGITQSPKYLFRKEGQNVTLSCEQNLNHDAMYWYRQDPGQGLRLIYYSQIVNDFQKGDIAEGYSVSREKKESFPLTVTSAQKNPTAFYLCASSIDRRGQGQFFGPGTRLTVL.

V is TRBV12-2 and J is TRBJ2-3; the table's D call TRBD2 went unverified against the DNA. TRBV12-2 constitutes a pseudogene. This CDR3 comprises 23 residues. The DNA of the CDR3 is TGTGCAAGTCGCATACCTTTCGCGTTGAAGCCCCAGAAAAGACTTGGCTTGACAGATACGCAGTATTTT. Residues: CASRIPFALKPQKRLGLTDTQYF.

J is TRBJ2-1 and V is TRBV5-1; TRBD2 aligns across 8 bases. The CDR3 extends over 18 amino acids. The germline V gene has CDR1 SGHRS and CDR2 YFSETQ. V gave up 0 bases and J gave up 0 bases; unmatched junction bases: 8. Here the CDR3 DNA reads TGCGCCAGCAGCTTGGCCCCGGGCGGGGGGAGCTCCTACAATGAGCAGTTCTTC. This gives the protein CASSLAPGGGSSYNEQFF.

The chain employs TRBV6-1 and TRBJ2-4; 8 bases align to TRBD1. J gave up 7 bases and V 3 bases, and 11 bases lay outside the gene matches. Germline V gives CDR1 MNHNS, CDR2 SASEGT. This CDR3 is built from 16 residues. CDR3 sequence: CASSDLRGRVENIQYF. In DNA, the CDR3 is TGTGCCAGCAGTGACCTCAGGGGGCGCGTAGAGAACATTCAGTACTTC.

The chain employs TRBV5-1 and TRBJ1-4; no reliable D call. CDR3 size: 17 residues. The ends were cut back, 3 bases at V and 7 bases at J, with 22 bases in the middle. Germline V gene data show CDR1 as SGHRS and CDR2 as YFSETQ. As DNA, the CDR3 is TGCGCCAGCAGCTCCACCCGACGGGAGGGCGGTGGTGAAAAACTGTTTTTT. This encodes CASSSTRREGGGEKLFF.

V is TRBV7-2 and J is TRBJ2-7; no clear D gene. Trimming shortened V by 5 bases and J by 2 bases, and 16 bases separated the two germline ends. The CDR3 length is 15 residues. Per the germline V gene, CDR1 is SGHTA and CDR2 is FQGNSA. The CDR3 region is CASSPLGEAPYEQYF. CDR3 sequence (DNA): TGTGCCAGCAGCCCGCTAGGTGAGGCTCCCTACGAGCAGTACTTC.

The chain has TRBV6-5 and TRBJ1-2, with TRBD1 identical over 7 bases. The CDR3 contains 14 residues. CDR1 and CDR2 from the germline V gene are MNHEY and SVGAGI. V gave up 6 bases and J gave up 3 bases; unmatched junction bases: 7. The CDR3 here is CASRPPGQHYGYTF. Written as DNA, the CDR3 is TGTGCCAGCAGGCCCCCGGGACAGCACTATGGCTACACCTTC.

The chain recombines TRBV5-1 with TRBJ2-1, with 11 bases lining up with TRBD1. The CDR3 is 16 amino acids. Per germline, CDR1 SGHRS and CDR2 YFSETQ. V shed 4 bases and J 6 bases; nucleotides not matched to a gene: 9. This CDR3 reads CASSVGQGARVNEQFF. CDR3 nucleotides: TGCGCCAGCAGCGTAGGACAGGGGGCAAGGGTCAATGAGCAGTTCTTC.

This chain links TRBV9 with TRBJ1-1; D gene uncertain. V lost 0 bases and J 5 bases, leaving 14 bases between the germline ends. The V gene's germline CDR1 is SGDLS and CDR2 YYNGEE. The CDR3 consists of 15 residues. The CDR3 sequence is CASSVDPGVGTEAFF. The CDR3 DNA reads TGTGCCAGCAGCGTAGATCCGGGAGTTGGGACTGAAGCTTTCTTT.

This clone occurred once. CDR3 coding DNA: TGTGCCAGCAGCGCAACGGGACAGGGGGCTATAAATGAAAAACTGTTTTTT. It encodes CASSATGQGAINEKLFF. This chain connects TRBV9 to TRBJ1-4, with TRBD1 identical over 12 bases. Germline V lookup: CDR1 SGDLS, CDR2 YYNGEE. Germline trimming cut 3 bases from V and 5 bases from J; bases unmatched to any gene: 8. The CDR3 loop spans 17 amino acids.

V is TRBV5-4 and J is TRBJ2-5; D gene ambiguous. Near its end, the DNA agrees better with TRBJ2-7, so the J call may be wrong. The length of the CDR3 is 15 residues. CDR1 and CDR2 (germline): SGHNT, YYREEE (reference sequence). The chain's CDR3 is CASSAAGLSSYEQYF. CDR3 DNA: TGTGCCAGCAGCGCCGCCGGTCTTAGCTCCTACGAGCAGTACTTC.

V and J are TRBV5-6 and TRBJ2-7; the match to TRBD1 covers 7 bases. CDR1 and CDR2 from the germline V gene are SGHDT and YYEEEE. Losses at the gene ends were 0 bases for V and 2 bases for J; bases not matched to a gene: 5. There are 15 residues in the CDR3. This CDR3 is CASSLVTGFTYEQYF. CDR3 nucleotides: TGTGCCAGCAGCTTGGTGACAGGGTTTACCTACGAGCAGTACTTC. The full variable domain, with the rest looked up from reference TRBV5-6 and TRBJ2-7, is DAGVTQSPTHLIKTRGQQVTLRCSPKSGHDTVSWYQQALGQGPQFIFQYYEEEERQRGNFPDRFSGHQFPNYSSELNVNALLLGDSALYLCASSLVTGFTYEQYFGPGTRLTVT.

The genes are TRBV7-9 and TRBJ1-4; TRBD1 might be the D (5 bases). Looked up from germline, CDR1 is SEHNR and CDR2 is FQNEAQ (reference sequence). This CDR3 is built from 16 residues. The V and J ends lost 2 bases and 0 bases respectively, with 10 bases between them. CDR3 region: CASSLQGAATNEKLFF. The DNA of the CDR3 is TGTGCCAGCAGCTTACAAGGGGCAGCAACTAATGAAAAACTGTTTTTT.

The rearrangement joins TRBV4-1 to TRBJ1-5; D unresolved. Looked up from germline, CDR1 is MGHRA and CDR2 is YSYEKL. Trimming cost V 0 bases and J 5 bases, with 17 bases left between them. The CDR3 is 17 amino acids. CDR3 bases: TGCGCCAGCAGCCAAGAGTTTCTCGGCGGCAATTATCAGCCCCAGCATTTT. Amino acids: CASSQEFLGGNYQPQHF.

The DNA of the CDR3 is TGTGCCATCAGTGAGTCTCCAGCGGGGGGGCCCCGAGAGACCCAGTACTTC. It translates to CAISESPAGGPRETQYF. The V call is TRBV10-3, the J call TRBJ2-5, with 10 bases that match TRBD2. This CDR3 contains 17 residues. The V gene's germline CDR1 is ENHRY and CDR2 SYGVKD. The ends lost 0 bases at V and 4 bases at J; junction bases unmatched: 8.

This sequence joins TRBV6-5 and TRBJ1-4, with D tentatively TRBD1 (5 bases). This CDR3 spans 15 amino acids. Trimming shortened V by 2 bases and J by 2 bases, and 9 bases separated the two germline ends. The V gene's germline CDR1 is MNHEY and CDR2 SVGAGI. CDR3 sequence (DNA): TGTGCCAGCAGTTACGTGGGGCAGACTAATGAAAAACTGTTTTTT. This gives the protein CASSYVGQTNEKLFF.

The gene calls are TRBV5-6 and TRBJ2-3; the D gene is possibly TRBD1 (6 bases). V dropped 1 base and J dropped 4 bases, with 13 bases sitting between them. Germline assignment: CDR1 SGHDT and CDR2 YYEEEE. This CDR3 has 15 residues. Here the CDR3 reads CASSLSWGRSDTQYF. The CDR3 nucleotides are TGTGCCAGCAGCTTGAGCTGGGGGCGGTCAGATACGCAGTATTTT.

In this sample, this clone turned up once. The rearrangement links TRBV6-1 to TRBJ1-5; D unresolved. Per the germline V gene, CDR1 is MNHNS and CDR2 is SASEGT. V was shortened by 7 bases and J by 5 bases, with 12 bases between the two germline ends. The CDR3 contains 13 residues. CDR3 DNA sequence: TGTGCCAGCAAACCCGACACAGATCAGCCCCAGCATTTT. Its protein is CASKPDTDQPQHF.

The rearrangement joins TRBV5-1 to TRBJ2-5; maybe TRBD1 (6 bases). With 2 bases removed from V and 1 base from J, the gap between germline ends came to 9 bases. CDR1 and CDR2 (germline): SGHRS, YFSETQ. This CDR3 region has 14 residues. The CDR3 sequence is CASSFGTLQETQYF. Written as DNA, the CDR3 is TGCGCCAGCAGCTTTGGGACACTCCAAGAGACCCAGTACTTC.

The CDR3 spells CASRGALYGYTF. Here the CDR3 DNA reads TGTGCCAGCAGGGGGGCTCTCTATGGCTACACCTTC. The chain links TRBV28 to TRBJ1-2, with D perhaps TRBD1 (6 bases). The germline V gene has CDR1 MDHEN and CDR2 SYDVKM. V was trimmed by 6 bases and J by 4 bases, leaving 9 bases between them. The CDR3 is 12 amino acids.